Here is one T cell receptor (beta chain) with its context. The antigen is not known. Per the germline V gene, CDR1 is SGHDT and CDR2 is YYEEEE. CDR3 length equals 15 residues. Trimming took off 3 bases at V and 1 base at J, with 13 bases between the two ends. This entry is derived from a study of shared clonotypes between healthy human individuals. Study-level results: The genetic and exposure-history diversity represented was limited by few donors. Researchers found naive subsets generally carried larger estimated richness than memory subsets. The generation probabilities recorded for non-shared clonotypes fell below those of clonotypes shared by all four donors.

Authors' analysis steps: Filtering of immunoSEQ junctional sequences could not match full-length read filtering. Sequencing used immunoSEQ multiplex PCR; TCRdb keeps in-frame clones, though not all of them. The V and J calls and the clone size are those of that table, but D and trimming were determined from the DNA. The sample carries millions of clones, 85% to 95% recorded once. This TCR was recovered from a man between 18 and 35 years old in good health. Input material: naive CD4+ T cells sorted from blood. Subset defined: CD45RA+ positively selected. The V gene is TRBV5-6, the J gene TRBJ2-5, with a tentative D call TRBD1 (7 bases). The CDR3: CASSSAGQFQETQYF. The CDR3 DNA follows: TGTGCCAGCAGCTCGGCGGGACAGTTCCAAGAGACCCAGTACTTC.